This T cell receptor (beta chain) comes out of a study of identifying expanded T cells in peripheral blood. The method was immunoSEQ multiplex PCR; TCRdb's version includes in-frame clones alone and lacks a portion of them. Of 80,000 to 95,000 clones in the sample, 88% were seen once. Collection occurred without any documented infections or immune events in donors. Study results and caveats: Approximately two-week clone count variance significantly increased as total template count grew. Technical replicates showed roughly 1.2 changed clones; two weeks about 16; four weeks 19.

This CDR3 has 15 amino acids. Germline CDR1 is MDHEN and CDR2 is SYDVKM. V gave up 5 bases and J gave up 0 bases; unmatched junction bases: 2. As regards this clone: No antigen is known for it.

The V and J genes are TRBV28 and TRBJ2-1; 9 bases fit TRBD2. The sequence was collected from a person aged 18-70 years in good health. The sample taken for sequencing was blood. This CDR3 is CASSGSGSSYNEQFF. The CDR3 DNA sequence: TGTGCCAGCAGTGGTAGCGGGAGCTCCTACAATGAGCAGTTCTTC.